The 10 T cell receptor beta chains below were found in one sample sequenced in a study of long-term antiretroviral therapy in people with HIV. The authors ran the immunoSEQ assay, v3.0, at survey level. This table comes from immunoSEQ multiplex PCR, and its TCRdb copy is limited to in-frame clones, with some not included. Here the sample spans 25,000 to 30,000 clones, 70% to 90% being singletons. The sequences come from unsorted PBMCs, collected 1.8 years after starting antiretroviral therapy. These receptors all stem from a woman aged 18-30 years with HIV.

The chain couples TRBV27 to TRBJ1-6; 7 bases line up with TRBD1. Trimming at V came to 5 bases and at J to 7 bases, leaving 5 bases not matched to a gene. Germline V gene data show CDR1 as MNHEY and CDR2 as SMNVEV (reference sequence). The CDR3 sequence is 14 residues long. The CDR3 DNA is TGTGCCAGCAGTAGGGGACAGATAAATTCACCCCTCCACTTT. It specifies CASSRGQINSPLHF.

This chain joins TRBV25-1 and TRBJ2-5; 9 bases line up with TRBD2. The end of the DNA is better explained by TRBJ2-7, so the J call may be wrong. CDR1 is MGHDK and CDR2 is SYGVNS in the germline V gene. This CDR3 contains 17 residues. CDR3 sequence reads: CASSEWGPSGDSYEQYF. In DNA form, the CDR3 reads TGTGCCAGCAGTGAATGGGGTCCTAGCGGGGACTCCTACGAGCAGTACTTC.

The rearrangement uses TRBV11-1 and TRBJ1-2; 8 bases map to TRBD1. There are 16 residues in the CDR3. Germline CDR1 reads SGHAT; CDR2 reads FQDESV (reference sequence). V was clipped by 4 bases and J by 0 bases; unmatched bases: 7. The CDR3 nucleotides are TGTGCCAGCAGCTCACCCAACAGGGGGGCTAACTATGGCTACACCTTC. Translation gives CASSSPNRGANYGYTF. The entire variable domain, with the rest obtained from reference TRBV11-1 and TRBJ1-2, is as follows: EAEVAQSPRYKITEKSQAVAFWCDPISGHATLYWYRQILGQGPELLVQFQDESVVDDSQLPKDRFSAERLKGVDSTLKIQPAELGDSAMYLCASSSPNRGANYGYTFGSGTRLTVV.

This clone showed up just once. This chain joins TRBV7-8 and TRBJ2-7; 13 nucleotides agree with TRBD2. The germline V gene has CDR1 SGHVS and CDR2 FQNEAQ. The CDR3 is 16 amino acids. Trimming at V came to 0 bases and at J to 4 bases, leaving 3 bases not matched to a gene. CDR3: CASSLAGLAGIYEQYF. Here the CDR3 DNA reads TGTGCCAGCAGCTTAGCGGGACTAGCGGGAATTTACGAGCAGTACTTC. Together with reference TRBV7-8 and TRBJ2-7, the CDR3 gives the full variable domain: GAGVSQSPRYKVAKRGQDVALRCDPISGHVSLFWYQQALGQGPEFLTYFQNEAQLDKSGLPSDRFFAERPEGSVSTLKIQRTQQEDSAVYLCASSLAGLAGIYEQYFGPGTRLTVT.

This clone was counted only a few times. This chain connects TRBV10-3 to TRBJ2-7, with D possibly being TRBD2 (6 bases). V lost 5 bases, J lost 4 bases, and 24 bases lay in between. In germline, CDR1 is ENHRY, CDR2 SYGVKD. The CDR3 covers 17 residues. The CDR3 here is CAISKHSWGESKYEQYF. As DNA, the CDR3 is TGTGCCATCAGTAAGCACTCCTGGGGGGAATCGAAGTACGAGCAGTACTTC.

The chain joins TRBV7-9 to TRBJ1-3; no definite D call. The V and J ends lost 9 bases and 2 bases respectively, with 11 bases between them. Germline CDR1 SEHNR, CDR2 FQNEAQ (reference sequence). The CDR3 is 13 residues long. CDR3 sequence (DNA): TGTGCCAGTAGGATCCCGCCTGGAAACACCATATATTTT. Its protein product is CASRIPPGNTIYF.

V is TRBV9 and J is TRBJ1-5; the match to TRBD1 covers 7 bases. V lost 2 bases and J lost 3; bases outside the gene matches: 2. The CDR3 loop spans 14 amino acids. CDR1 and CDR2 from the germline V gene are SGDLS and YYNGEE. CDR3 in DNA: TGTGCCAGCAGCGTCGGGACAGACAATCAGCCCCAGCATTTT. Translation: CASSVGTDNQPQHF.

Comments on this clone: Mismatch with germline at one junction end may stem from a read error. V and J are TRBV11-2 and TRBJ2-3; 12 bases line up with TRBD2. This CDR3 comprises 11 residues. CDR1 and CDR2 (germline): SGHAT, FQNNGV. The CDR3 reads CASTNPGLAGF. CDR3 nucleotide sequence: TGTGCCAGCACCAATCCGGGACTAGCGGGTTTT.

The V and J genes are TRBV7-8 and TRBJ1-1; 9 bases are a match to TRBD1. Germline trimming cut 3 bases from V and 3 bases from J; bases unmatched to any gene: 11. Germline CDR1 SGHVS, CDR2 FQNEAQ. The CDR3 totals 17 residues. The chain's CDR3 is CASSFLGQGGSDTEAFF. The CDR3 DNA sequence: TGTGCCAGCAGCTTCCTGGGACAGGGAGGCTCGGACACTGAAGCTTTCTTT.

This chain links TRBV5-4 with TRBJ2-7; no firm D call. The CDR3 runs to 12 residues. The V end lost 0 bases, the J end lost 6 bases, and 7 bases lay between the germline ends. CDR1 is SGHNT and CDR2 is YYREEE in the germline V gene (reference sequence). Here the CDR3 reads CASSLERREQYF. CDR3 DNA: TGTGCCAGCAGCTTGGAGCGACGCGAGCAGTACTTC.